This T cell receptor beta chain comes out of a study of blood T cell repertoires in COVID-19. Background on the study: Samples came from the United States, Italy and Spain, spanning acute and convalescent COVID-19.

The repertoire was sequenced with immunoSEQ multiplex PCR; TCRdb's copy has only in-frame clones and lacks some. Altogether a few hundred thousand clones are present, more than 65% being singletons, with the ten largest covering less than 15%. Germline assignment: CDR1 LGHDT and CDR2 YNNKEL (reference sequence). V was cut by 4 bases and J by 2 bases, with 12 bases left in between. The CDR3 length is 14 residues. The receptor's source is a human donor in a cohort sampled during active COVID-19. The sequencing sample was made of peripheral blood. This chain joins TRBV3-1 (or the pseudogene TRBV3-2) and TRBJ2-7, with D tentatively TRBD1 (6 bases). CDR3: CASSPRWGPYEQYF. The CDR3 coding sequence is TGTGCCAGCAGCCCCCGGTGGGGGCCCTACGAGCAGTACTTC.